One and the same sample provided the 7 T cell receptor beta chains below, sequenced in a study of long-term antiretroviral therapy in people with HIV. Runs used v3.0 of the immunoSEQ assay and were done at survey level. The repertoire was sequenced with immunoSEQ multiplex PCR; TCRdb's copy has only in-frame clones and lacks some. The data contain 45,000 to 50,000 clones, 84% of them singletons. Sequences were derived from unsorted PBMCs, sampled 0.8 years after starting antiretroviral therapy. These TCRs come from a woman aged 18-29 years with HIV.

This chain connects TRBV18 to TRBJ1-5; 10 bases align to TRBD1. The germline gives CDR1 KGHSH, CDR2 LQKENI. V dropped 3 bases and J dropped 3; count of bases not matched to a gene: 5. The CDR3 sequence is 16 residues long. CDR3 residues: CASSPGTGAYNQPQHF. CDR3 sequence (DNA): TGTGCCAGCTCACCCGGGACAGGGGCGTACAATCAGCCCCAGCATTTT.

V and J are TRBV2 and TRBJ2-7, with a tentative D call TRBD1 (6 bases). In germline, CDR1 is SNHLY, CDR2 FYNNEI. CDR3 length: 13 amino acids. V gave up 3 bases and J gave up 6 bases, with 12 bases separating them. This chain's CDR3 is CASSDRGVGEQYF. CDR3 DNA: TGTGCCAGCAGTGACAGGGGCGTCGGCGAGCAGTACTTC. Using reference TRBV2 and TRBJ2-7 for the parts outside the CDR3, the full variable domain is EPEVTQTPSHQVTQMGQEVILRCVPISNHLYFYWYRQILGQKVEFLVSFYNNEISEKSEIFDDQFSVERPDGSNFTLKIRSTKLEDSAMYFCASSDRGVGEQYFGPGTRLTVT.

V and J are TRBV6-6 and TRBJ2-7; D unclear. From germline, CDR1 is MNHNY and CDR2 SVGAGI (reference sequence). V shed 6 bases and J shed 2 bases, with 11 bases lying between them. This CDR3 region has 13 residues. The CDR3 loop is CASSPNLAYEQYF. Written as DNA, the CDR3 is TGTGCCAGCAGCCCCAACTTGGCCTACGAGCAGTACTTC.

The V and J genes are TRBV9 and TRBJ1-4; 8 bases are a match to TRBD1. Germline values: CDR1 SGDLS, CDR2 YYNGEE. The CDR3 extends over 16 amino acids. The J segment lost 2 bases and the V segment lost 3 bases, leaving 6 bases of the junction unmatched. Here the CDR3 DNA reads TGTGCCAGCAGCGGCCAGGGGGCGGGCACTAATGAAAAACTGTTTTTT. Its protein is CASSGQGAGTNEKLFF. The whole variable domain, remainder taken from reference TRBV9 and TRBJ1-4, is DSGVTQTPKHLITATGQRVTLRCSPRSGDLSVYWYQQSLDQGLQFLIQYYNGEERAKGNILERFSAQQFPDLHSELNLSSLELGDSALYFCASSGQGAGTNEKLFFGSGTQLSVL.

The CDR3 sequence: CASSQGGMRNEQFF. In DNA form, the CDR3 reads TGTGCCAGCAGCCAAGGGGGGATGCGGAATGAGCAGTTCTTC. The V gene is TRBV4-2, the J gene TRBJ2-1, with D perhaps matching TRBD1 or TRBD2 (5 bases each). V lost 1 base and J 7 bases, leaving 11 bases between the germline ends. The CDR3 loop spans 14 amino acids. CDR1 LGHNA and CDR2 YNFKEQ come from the germline V gene.

The chain carries TRBV7-3 and TRBJ1-5; tentative D call: TRBD1 (5 bases). Germline V gene data show CDR1 as SGHTA and CDR2 as FQGTGA. The length of the CDR3 is 15 residues. V shed 4 bases and J shed 7 bases, with 17 bases lying between them. The CDR3 DNA reads TGTGCCAGCAGCTCGATGGGGGGATTGGAACAGCCCCAGCATTTT. Protein product: CASSSMGGLEQPQHF.

CDR3 region: CASSEERYGSWVGYSNQPQHF. The CDR3 coding sequence is TGTGCCAGCAGTGAAGAGCGATATGGTTCTTGGGTAGGCTATAGCAATCAGCCCCAGCATTTT. The gene calls are TRBV6-1 and TRBJ1-5; D gene uncertain. The germline V and J ends were trimmed by 1 base and 0 bases, with 25 bases remaining between them. CDR1 and CDR2 (germline): MNHNS, SASEGT. The CDR3 sequence is 21 residues long.